This TCR beta chain is drawn from a study of regulatory T cells in long-lasting Graves disease. For the study at large: Over 5 years of antithyroid drugs with positive TSH receptor antibodies was taken to mean persistent Graves' disease. Study-wide findings and caveats: Comparison showed that persistent patients shared more public clonotypes (2,741) than new patients (approximately 870).

This clonotype was seen ten or more times. Its antigen is as yet unknown. According to the study, TCR beta libraries were built with iRepertoire HTBI primers and CDR3-region Arm-PCR. TCRdb reprocessed the multiplex PCR reads with MiXCR, giving one entry per CDR3 protein. The table includes 400,000 to 450,000 distinct CDR3 sequences, around 22% detected once. Time point meaning: persistent/refractory GD, antithyroid drugs over 5 years with positive TRAb. The TCR library was prepared using RNA isolated from PBMCs. Doctors identified Graves' disease using the American Thyroid Association guidelines. This sequence originates from a female donor with Graves disease. The material was peripheral blood mononuclear cells (PBMCs), obtained when the disease was refractory, from a patient treated with antithyroid drugs.

CDR3 bases: TGTGCCAGCAGTGAAGTAGTAGCGGGAGCAATAGAGCAGTACTTC. Translating gives CASSEVVAGAIEQYF. The chain uses TRBV2 and TRBJ2-7, with TRBD2 matching over 9 bases. Germline V gene lookup returns CDR1 SNHLY and CDR2 FYNNEI. The CDR3 consists of 15 residues. Unmatched junction bases numbered 8, after V lost 1 base and J lost 7 bases.